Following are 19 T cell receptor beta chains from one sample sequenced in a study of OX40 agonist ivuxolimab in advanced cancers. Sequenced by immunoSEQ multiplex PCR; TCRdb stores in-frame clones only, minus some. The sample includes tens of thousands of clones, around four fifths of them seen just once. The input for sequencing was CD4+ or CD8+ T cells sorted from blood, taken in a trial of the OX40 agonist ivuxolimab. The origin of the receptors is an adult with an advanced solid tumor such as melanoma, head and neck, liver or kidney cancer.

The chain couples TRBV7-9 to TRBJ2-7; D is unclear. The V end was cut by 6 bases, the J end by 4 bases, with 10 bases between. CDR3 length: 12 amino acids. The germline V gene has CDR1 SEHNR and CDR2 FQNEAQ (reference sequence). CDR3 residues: CASSLLGYEQYF. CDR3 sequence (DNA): TGTGCCAGCAGTTTACTTGGGTACGAGCAGTACTTC.

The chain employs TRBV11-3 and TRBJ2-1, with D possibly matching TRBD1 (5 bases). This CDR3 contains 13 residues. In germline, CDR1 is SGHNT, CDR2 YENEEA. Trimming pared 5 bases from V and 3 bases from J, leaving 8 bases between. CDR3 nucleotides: TGTGCCAGCAGCCCCGACAGCTACAATGAGCAGTTCTTC. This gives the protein CASSPDSYNEQFF.

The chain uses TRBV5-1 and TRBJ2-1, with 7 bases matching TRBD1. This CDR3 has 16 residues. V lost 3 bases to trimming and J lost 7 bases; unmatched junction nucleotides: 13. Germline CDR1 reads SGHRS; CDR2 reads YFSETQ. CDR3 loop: CASSSATGITTNEQFF. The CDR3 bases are TGCGCCAGCAGCTCGGCGACAGGGATAACAACGAATGAGCAGTTCTTC.

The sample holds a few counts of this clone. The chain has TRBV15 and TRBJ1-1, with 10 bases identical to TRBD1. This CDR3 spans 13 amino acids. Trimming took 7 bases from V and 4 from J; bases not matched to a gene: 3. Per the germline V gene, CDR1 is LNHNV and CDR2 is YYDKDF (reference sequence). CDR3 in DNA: TGTGCCACCAAACGGGACAGGGGCACTGAAGCTTTCTTT. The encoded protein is CATKRDRGTEAFF.

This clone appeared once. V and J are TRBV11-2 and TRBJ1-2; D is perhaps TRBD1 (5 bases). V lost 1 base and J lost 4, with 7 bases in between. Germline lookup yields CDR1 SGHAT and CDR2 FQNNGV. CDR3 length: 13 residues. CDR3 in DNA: TGTGCCAGCAGCTTAGCCGGGGGCTATGGCTACACCTTC. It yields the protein CASSLAGGYGYTF. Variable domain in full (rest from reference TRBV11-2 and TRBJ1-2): EAGVAQSPRYKIIEKRQSVAFWCNPISGHATLYWYQQILGQGPKLLIQFQNNGVVDDSQLPKDRFSAERLKGVDSTLKIQPAKLEDSAVYLCASSLAGGYGYTFGSGTRLTVV.

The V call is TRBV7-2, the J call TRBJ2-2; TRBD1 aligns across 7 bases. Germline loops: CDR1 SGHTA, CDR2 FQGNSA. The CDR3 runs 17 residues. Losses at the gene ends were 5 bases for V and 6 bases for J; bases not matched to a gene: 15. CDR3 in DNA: TGTGCCAGCAGCCTAGACGGACGACAGGGAGTATCCGGGGAGCTGTTTTTT. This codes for CASSLDGRQGVSGELFF.

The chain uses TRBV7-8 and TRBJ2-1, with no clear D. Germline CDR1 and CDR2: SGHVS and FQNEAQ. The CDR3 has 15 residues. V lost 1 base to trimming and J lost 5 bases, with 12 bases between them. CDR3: CASSLEGRRNNEQFF. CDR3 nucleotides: TGTGCCAGCAGCTTAGAGGGTCGGCGGAACAATGAGCAGTTCTTC.

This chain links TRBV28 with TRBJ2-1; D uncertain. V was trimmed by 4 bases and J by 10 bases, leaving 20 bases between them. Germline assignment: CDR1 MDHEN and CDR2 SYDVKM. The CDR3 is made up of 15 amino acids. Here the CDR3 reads CASSSRRREVREQFF. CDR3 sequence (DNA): TGTGCCAGCAGTTCCCGGCGAAGGGAAGTAAGGGAGCAGTTCTTC.

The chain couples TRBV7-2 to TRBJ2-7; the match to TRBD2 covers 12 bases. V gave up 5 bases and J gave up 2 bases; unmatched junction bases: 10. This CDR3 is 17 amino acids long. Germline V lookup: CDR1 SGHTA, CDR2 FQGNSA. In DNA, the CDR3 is TGTGCCAGCAGCCTCGGGACTAGCGGGCCATTTCCCTACGAGCAGTACTTC. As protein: CASSLGTSGPFPYEQYF.

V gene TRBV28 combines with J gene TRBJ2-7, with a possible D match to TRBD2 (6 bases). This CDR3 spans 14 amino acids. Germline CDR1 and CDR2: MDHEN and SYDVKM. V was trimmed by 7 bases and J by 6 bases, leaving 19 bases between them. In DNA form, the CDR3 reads TGTGCCAGCATTGGAGGGATCGGAATCGCCGAGCAGTACTTC. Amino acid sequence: CASIGGIGIAEQYF.

The CDR3 here is CASSFMASGGSYNEQFF. CDR3 DNA: TGTGCCAGCAGTTTTATGGCTAGCGGGGGCTCCTACAATGAGCAGTTCTTC. The chain employs TRBV28 and TRBJ2-1, with 10 nucleotides matching TRBD2. The CDR3 consists of 17 residues. J lost 0 bases, V lost 3 bases, and 5 bases had no gene match. Germline loops: CDR1 MDHEN, CDR2 SYDVKM. The complete variable domain, with remaining parts taken from reference TRBV28 and TRBJ2-1, reads DVKVTQSSRYLVKRTGEKVFLECVQDMDHENMFWYRQDPGLGLRLIYFSYDVKMKEKGDIPEGYSVSREKKERFSLILESASTNQTSMYLCASSFMASGGSYNEQFFGPGTRLTVL.

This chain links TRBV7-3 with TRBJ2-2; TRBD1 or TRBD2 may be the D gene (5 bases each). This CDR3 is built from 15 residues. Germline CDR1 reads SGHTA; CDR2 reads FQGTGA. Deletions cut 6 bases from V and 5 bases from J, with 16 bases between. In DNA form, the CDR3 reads TGTGCCAGCAGGGAAACGGGGCAGGGTACCGGGGAGCTGTTTTTT. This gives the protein CASRETGQGTGELFF.

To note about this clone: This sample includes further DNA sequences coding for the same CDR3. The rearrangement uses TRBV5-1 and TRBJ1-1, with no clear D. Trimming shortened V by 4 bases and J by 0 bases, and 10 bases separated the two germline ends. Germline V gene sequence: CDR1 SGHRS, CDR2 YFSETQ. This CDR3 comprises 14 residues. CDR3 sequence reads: CASSPGGLNTEAFF. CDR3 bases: TGCGCCAGCAGCCCGGGTGGGCTGAACACTGAAGCTTTCTTT.

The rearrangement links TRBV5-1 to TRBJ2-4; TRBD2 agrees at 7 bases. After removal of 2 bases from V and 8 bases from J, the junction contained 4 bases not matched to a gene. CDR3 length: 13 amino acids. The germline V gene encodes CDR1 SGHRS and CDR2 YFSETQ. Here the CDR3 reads CASSFRGEDIQYF. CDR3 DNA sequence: TGCGCCAGCAGCTTCCGGGGGGAGGACATTCAGTACTTC.

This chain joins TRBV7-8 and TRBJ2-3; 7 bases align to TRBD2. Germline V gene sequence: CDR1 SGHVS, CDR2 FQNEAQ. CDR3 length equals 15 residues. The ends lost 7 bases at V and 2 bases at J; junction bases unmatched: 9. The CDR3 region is CASTLSGDFTDTQYF. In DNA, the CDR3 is TGTGCCAGCACCCTGAGCGGGGACTTCACAGATACGCAGTATTTT.

CDR3 in DNA: TGTGCCAGTACCAACTCTAATGAAAAACTGTTTTTT. It translates to CASTNSNEKLFF. V and J are TRBV19 and TRBJ1-4, with D uncertain. The CDR3 runs 12 residues. Germline values: CDR1 LNHDA, CDR2 SQIVND (reference sequence). The ends were cut back, 7 bases at V and 3 bases at J, with 6 bases in the middle.

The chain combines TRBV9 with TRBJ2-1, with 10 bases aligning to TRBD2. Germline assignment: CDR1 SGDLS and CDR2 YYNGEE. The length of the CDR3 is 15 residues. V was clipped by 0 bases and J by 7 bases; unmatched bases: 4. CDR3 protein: CASSVVAGGRNEQFF. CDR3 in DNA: TGTGCCAGCAGCGTAGTAGCGGGAGGTCGTAATGAGCAGTTCTTC.

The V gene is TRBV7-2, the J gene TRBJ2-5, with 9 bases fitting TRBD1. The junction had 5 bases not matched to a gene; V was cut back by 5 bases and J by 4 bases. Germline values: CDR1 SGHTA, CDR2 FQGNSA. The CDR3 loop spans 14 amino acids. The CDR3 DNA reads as TGTGCCAGCAGCACCCGACAGGGGGTAGAGACCCAGTACTTC. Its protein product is CASSTRQGVETQYF.

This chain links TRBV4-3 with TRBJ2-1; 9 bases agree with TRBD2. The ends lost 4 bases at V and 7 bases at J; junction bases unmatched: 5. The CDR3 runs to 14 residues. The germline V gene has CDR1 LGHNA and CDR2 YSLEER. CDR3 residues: CASSPGTSRNEQFF. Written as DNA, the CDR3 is TGCGCCAGCAGCCCCGGGACTAGCCGAAATGAGCAGTTCTTC.